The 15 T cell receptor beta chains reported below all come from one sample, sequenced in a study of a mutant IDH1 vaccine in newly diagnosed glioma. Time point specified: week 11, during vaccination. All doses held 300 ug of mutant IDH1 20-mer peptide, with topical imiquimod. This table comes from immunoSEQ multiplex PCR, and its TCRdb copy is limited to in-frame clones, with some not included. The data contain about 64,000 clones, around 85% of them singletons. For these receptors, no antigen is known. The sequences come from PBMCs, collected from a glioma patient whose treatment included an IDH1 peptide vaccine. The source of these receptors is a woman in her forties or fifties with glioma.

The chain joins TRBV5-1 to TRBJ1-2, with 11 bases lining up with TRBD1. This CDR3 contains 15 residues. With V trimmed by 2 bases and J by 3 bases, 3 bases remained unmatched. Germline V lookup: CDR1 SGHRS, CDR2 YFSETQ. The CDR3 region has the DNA TGCGCCAGCAGCTTTGGGACAGGGGGATACTATGGCTACACCTTC. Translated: CASSFGTGGYYGYTF.

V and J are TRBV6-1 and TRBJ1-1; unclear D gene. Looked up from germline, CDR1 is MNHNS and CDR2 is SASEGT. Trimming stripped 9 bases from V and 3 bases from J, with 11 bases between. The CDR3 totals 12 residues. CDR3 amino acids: CASLYRDTEAFF. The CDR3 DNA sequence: TGTGCCAGTTTATATCGGGACACTGAAGCTTTCTTT.

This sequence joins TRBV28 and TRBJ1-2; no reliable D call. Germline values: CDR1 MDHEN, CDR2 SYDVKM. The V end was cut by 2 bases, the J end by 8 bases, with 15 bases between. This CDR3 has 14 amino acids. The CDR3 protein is CASSLRSRRGGYTF. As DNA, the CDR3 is TGTGCCAGCAGTTTAAGGTCTCGCAGAGGGGGCTACACCTTC.

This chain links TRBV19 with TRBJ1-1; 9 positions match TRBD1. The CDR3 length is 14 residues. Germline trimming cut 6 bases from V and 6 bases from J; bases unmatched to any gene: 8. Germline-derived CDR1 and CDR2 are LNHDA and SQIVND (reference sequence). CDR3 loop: CASSPGQGWSEAFF. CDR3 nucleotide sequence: TGTGCCAGTAGCCCGGGACAGGGTTGGTCTGAAGCTTTCTTT.

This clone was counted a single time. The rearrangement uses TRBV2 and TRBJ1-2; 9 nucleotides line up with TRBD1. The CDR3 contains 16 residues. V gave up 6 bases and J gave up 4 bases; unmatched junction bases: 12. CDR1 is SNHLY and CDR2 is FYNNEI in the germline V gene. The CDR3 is CASSGDTPGQGYGYTF. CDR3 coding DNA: TGTGCCAGCAGCGGGGACACTCCGGGACAGGGCTATGGCTACACCTTC.

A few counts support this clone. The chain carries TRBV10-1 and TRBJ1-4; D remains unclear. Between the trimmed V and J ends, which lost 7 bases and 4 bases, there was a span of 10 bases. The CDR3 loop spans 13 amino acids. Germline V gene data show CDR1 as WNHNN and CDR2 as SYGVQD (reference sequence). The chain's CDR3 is CASNGTLNEKLFF. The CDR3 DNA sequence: TGCGCCAGCAATGGAACCCTTAATGAAAAACTGTTTTTT.

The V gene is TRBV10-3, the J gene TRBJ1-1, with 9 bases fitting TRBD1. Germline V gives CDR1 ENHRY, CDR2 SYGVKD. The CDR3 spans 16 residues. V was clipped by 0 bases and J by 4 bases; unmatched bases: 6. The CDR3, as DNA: TGTGCCATCAGTGAGTCCCGGACAGGGGTGGTCACTGAAGCTTTCTTT. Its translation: CAISESRTGVVTEAFF.

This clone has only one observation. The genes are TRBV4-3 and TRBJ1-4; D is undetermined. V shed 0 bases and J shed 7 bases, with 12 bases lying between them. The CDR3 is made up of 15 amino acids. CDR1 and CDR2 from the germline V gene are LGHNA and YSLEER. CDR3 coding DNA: TGCGCCAGCAGCCAAGATCATGCCAGTTCTGAAAAACTGTTTTTT. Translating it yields CASSQDHASSEKLFF.

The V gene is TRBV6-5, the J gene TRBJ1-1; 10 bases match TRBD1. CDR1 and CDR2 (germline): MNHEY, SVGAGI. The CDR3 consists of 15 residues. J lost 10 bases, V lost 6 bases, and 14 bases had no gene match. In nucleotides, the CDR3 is TGTGCCAGCAGCCGCTTATCGGACAGGGGGGTAGGAGCTTTCTTT. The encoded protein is CASSRLSDRGVGAFF.

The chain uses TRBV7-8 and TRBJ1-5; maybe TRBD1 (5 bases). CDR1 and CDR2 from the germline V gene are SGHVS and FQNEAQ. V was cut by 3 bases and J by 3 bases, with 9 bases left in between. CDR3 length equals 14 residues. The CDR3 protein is CASSLTALNQPQHF. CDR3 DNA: TGTGCCAGCAGCTTGACAGCCCTCAATCAGCCCCAGCATTTT.

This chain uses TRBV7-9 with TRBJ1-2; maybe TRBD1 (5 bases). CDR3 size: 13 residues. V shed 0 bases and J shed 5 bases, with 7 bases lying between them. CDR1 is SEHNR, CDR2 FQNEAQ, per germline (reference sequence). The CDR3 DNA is TGTGCCAGCAGCTTAGCGGGGGGGTATGGCTACACCTTC. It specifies CASSLAGGYGYTF.

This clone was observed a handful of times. CDR3 coding DNA: TGTGCCAGCAGTGAGGTCGGACGGTCTGAAGCTTTCTTT. It yields the protein CASSEVGRSEAFF. The chain carries TRBV25-1 and TRBJ1-1, with unresolved D. CDR3 length: 13 residues. Germline CDR1 MGHDK, CDR2 SYGVNS. V was trimmed by 3 bases and J by 6 bases, leaving 11 bases between them.

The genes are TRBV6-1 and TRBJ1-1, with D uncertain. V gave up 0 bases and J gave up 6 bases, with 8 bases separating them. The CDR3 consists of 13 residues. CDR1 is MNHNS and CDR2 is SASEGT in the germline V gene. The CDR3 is CASSEAAWAEAFF. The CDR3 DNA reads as TGTGCCAGCAGTGAAGCGGCCTGGGCTGAAGCTTTCTTT.

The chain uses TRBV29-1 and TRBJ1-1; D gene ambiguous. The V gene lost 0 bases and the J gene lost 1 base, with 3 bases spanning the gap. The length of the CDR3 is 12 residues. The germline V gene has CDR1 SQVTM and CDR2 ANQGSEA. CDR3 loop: CSVEDRNTEAFF. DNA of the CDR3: TGCAGCGTTGAAGACCGGAACACTGAAGCTTTCTTT.

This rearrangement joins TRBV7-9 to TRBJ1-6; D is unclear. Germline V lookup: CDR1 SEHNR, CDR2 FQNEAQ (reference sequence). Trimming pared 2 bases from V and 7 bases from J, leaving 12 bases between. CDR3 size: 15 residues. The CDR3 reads CASSLTGQSNSPLHF. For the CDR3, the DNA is TGTGCCAGCAGCTTAACGGGTCAATCAAATTCACCCCTCCACTTT.